The rows below give T cell receptor beta chains drawn from one sample of a study of blood T cell repertoires in COVID-19. The table came from immunoSEQ multiplex PCR; TCRdb's copy has only in-frame clones and leaves some out. Among roughly 40,000 clones listed, roughly 79% were seen once. The sample consisted of peripheral blood. The source of these receptors is an elderly woman with acute or convalescent COVID-19. Both conserved end residues are trimmed from each CDR3. The D gene is left open where the match is weak.

v_gene	d_gene	j_gene	CDR3aa
TRBV18	TRBD1	TRBJ2-4	ASSPISGQVLAKNIQY
TRBV25-1	-	TRBJ1-1	ASSELGALGMNTEAF
TRBV27	TRBD1	TRBJ1-5	ASSPGQRNSNQPQH
TRBV5-8	-	TRBJ2-1	ASSFRRQSNEQF
TRBV18	-	TRBJ2-2	ASSPPSGRLSGELF
TRBV29-1	-	TRBJ2-5	SVEPDGGQGTQY
TRBV2	-	TRBJ1-1	ASRLTSVDTEAF
TRBV10-3	TRBD1	TRBJ1-2	AISESQGAGGYT
TRBV10-3	TRBD1	TRBJ2-7	AIANLGTGVHEQY
TRBV29-1	-	TRBJ1-1	SVDRYNEAF
TRBV6-6	-	TRBJ2-1	ASGLGNEQF
TRBV6-1	TRBD2	TRBJ2-1	ASSERREPSEQF
TRBV7-9	-	TRBJ2-1	ASSSAGEQF
TRBV9	-	TRBJ1-3	ASTQGAGNTIY
TRBV30	TRBD1	TRBJ1-4	AWSVGTDIIATNEKLF
TRBV7-9	-	TRBJ1-1	ASSSWTRRTEAF
TRBV7-2	-	TRBJ2-7	ASSPGFSKHYEQY
TRBV12-5	TRBD2	TRBJ2-7	ASGLWTSGKLEQY
TRBV2	-	TRBJ1-1	ASSEVRTVNTEAF
TRBV19	TRBD1	TRBJ1-2	ASRLGQGGGYT
TRBV2	TRBD1	TRBJ2-1	ASSSDRVARNEQF
TRBV5-4	-	TRBJ2-5	ASSLGSPGRQETQY
TRBV9	TRBD1	TRBJ1-1	ASSVATGGTEAF
TRBV9	-	TRBJ1-1	ASSPTDQNTEAF
TRBV5-4	-	TRBJ2-5	ASSLTVQETQY
TRBV10-3	TRBD2	TRBJ2-1	AISHPPGGANNEQF
TRBV6-6	TRBD2	TRBJ2-1	ASRGTSANNEQF
TRBV14	-	TRBJ2-1	ASSQYGSKNEQF
TRBV2	TRBD2	TRBJ2-3	ASSASGDSTDTQY
TRBV11-2	TRBD2	TRBJ2-4	ASSFPRASGIIAKNIQY
TRBV14	TRBD2	TRBJ2-1	ASSQALTSGTI
TRBV11-3	TRBD1	TRBJ1-2	ASSSNPRDRVL
TRBV7-2	-	TRBJ2-7	ASSFTQGPYEQY
TRBV28	TRBD2	TRBJ2-7	ASSEGPGLAGAYEQY
TRBV5-1	-	TRBJ2-1	ASSSRRGLGGDEQF
TRBV6-2/TRBV6-3	TRBD2	TRBJ2-5	ASSYTSGRSRQETQY
TRBV2	TRBD2	TRBJ2-7	ATKTWAGEDEQY
TRBV2	TRBD2	TRBJ2-5	ASRWEGLQQETQY
TRBV18	TRBD1	TRBJ2-3	ASSLGQGEESDTQY
TRBV19	-	TRBJ1-1	ASSLRGSHTEAF
TRBV19	-	TRBJ2-5	ASSISIKETQY
TRBV7-9	TRBD1	TRBJ1-5	ASSYGQGGQPQH